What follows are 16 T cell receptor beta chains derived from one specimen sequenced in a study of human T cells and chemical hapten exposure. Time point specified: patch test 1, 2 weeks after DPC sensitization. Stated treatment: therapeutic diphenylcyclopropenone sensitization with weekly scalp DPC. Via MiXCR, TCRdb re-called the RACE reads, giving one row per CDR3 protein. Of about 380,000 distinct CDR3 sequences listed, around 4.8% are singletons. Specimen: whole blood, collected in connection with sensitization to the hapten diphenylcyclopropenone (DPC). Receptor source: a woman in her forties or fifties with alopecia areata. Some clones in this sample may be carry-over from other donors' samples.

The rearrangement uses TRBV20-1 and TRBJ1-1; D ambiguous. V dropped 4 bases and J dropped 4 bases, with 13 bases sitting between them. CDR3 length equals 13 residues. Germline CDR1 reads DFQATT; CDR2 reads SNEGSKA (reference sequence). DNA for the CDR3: TGCAGTGCTACCACCCCGGGAGGCACTGAAGCTTTCTTT. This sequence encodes CSATTPGGTEAFF.

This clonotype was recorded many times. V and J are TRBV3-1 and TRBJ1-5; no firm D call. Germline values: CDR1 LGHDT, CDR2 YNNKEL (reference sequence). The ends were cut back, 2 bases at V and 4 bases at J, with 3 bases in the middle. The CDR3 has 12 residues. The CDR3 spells CASSQTNQPQHF. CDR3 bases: TGTGCCAGCAGCCAAACAAATCAGCCCCAGCATTTT.

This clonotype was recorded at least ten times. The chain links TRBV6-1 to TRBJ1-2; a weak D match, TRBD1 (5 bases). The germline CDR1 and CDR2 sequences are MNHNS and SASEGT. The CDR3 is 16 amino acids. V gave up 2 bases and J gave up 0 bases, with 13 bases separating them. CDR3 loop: CASSERMETANYGYTF. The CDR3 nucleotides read TGTGCCAGCAGTGAAAGAATGGAGACAGCTAACTATGGCTACACCTTC.

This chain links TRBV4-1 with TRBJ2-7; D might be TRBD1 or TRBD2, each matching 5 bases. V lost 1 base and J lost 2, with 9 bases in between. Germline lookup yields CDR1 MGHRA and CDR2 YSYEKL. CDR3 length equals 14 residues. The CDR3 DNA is TGCGCCAGCAGCCAAGCAGGGAGCACCTACGAGCAGTACTTC. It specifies CASSQAGSTYEQYF.

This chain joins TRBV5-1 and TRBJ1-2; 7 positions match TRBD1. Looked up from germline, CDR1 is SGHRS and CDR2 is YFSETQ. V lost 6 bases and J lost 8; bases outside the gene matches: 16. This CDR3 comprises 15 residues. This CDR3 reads CASTPNGQEVGGYTF. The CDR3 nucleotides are TGCGCCAGCACGCCCAATGGACAGGAAGTAGGAGGCTACACCTTC. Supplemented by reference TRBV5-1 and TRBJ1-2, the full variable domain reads KAGVTQTPRYLIKTRGQQVTLSCSPISGHRSVSWYQQTPGQGLQFLFEYFSETQRNKGNFPGRFSGRQFSNSRSEMNVSTLELGDSALYLCASTPNGQEVGGYTFGSGTRLTVV.

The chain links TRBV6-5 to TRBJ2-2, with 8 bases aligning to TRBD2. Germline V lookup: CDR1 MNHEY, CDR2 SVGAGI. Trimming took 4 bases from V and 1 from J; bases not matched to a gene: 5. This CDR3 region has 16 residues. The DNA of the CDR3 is TGTGCCAGCAGTTTCGGGACTAGTGTGAACACCGGGGAGCTGTTTTTT. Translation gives CASSFGTSVNTGELFF.

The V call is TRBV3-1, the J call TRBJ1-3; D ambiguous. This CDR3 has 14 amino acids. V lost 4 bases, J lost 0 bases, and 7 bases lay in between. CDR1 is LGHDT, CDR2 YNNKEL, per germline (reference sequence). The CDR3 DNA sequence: TGTGCCAGCAGCCCCGGTTACTCTGGAAACACCATATATTTT. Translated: CASSPGYSGNTIYF.

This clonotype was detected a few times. This CDR3 is CASSSGSQNEQFF. CDR3 DNA sequence: TGTGCCAGCTCGAGCGGGAGCCAGAATGAGCAGTTCTTC. V and J are TRBV18 and TRBJ2-1; 8 bases match TRBD2. CDR3 length equals 13 residues. Looked up from germline, CDR1 is KGHSH and CDR2 is LQKENI. V lost 6 bases to trimming and J lost 7 bases; unmatched junction nucleotides: 5. The full variable domain, in which reference TRBV18 and TRBJ2-1 provide the parts outside the CDR3, is NAGVMQNPRHLVRRRGQEARLRCSPMKGHSHVYWYRQLPEEGLKFMVYLQKENIIDESGMPKERFSAEFPKEGPSILRIQQVVRGDSAAYFCASSSGSQNEQFFGPGTRLTVL.

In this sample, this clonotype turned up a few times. CDR3 coding DNA: TGTGCCATCACCATGTCAGGCTCTGGAAACACCATATATTTT. Translated, it gives CAITMSGSGNTIYF. The J gene is TRBJ1-3, the V gene TRBV10-3; no definite D call. V shed 7 bases and J shed 0 bases, with 10 bases lying between them. The CDR3 is 14 residues long. Germline V gene sequence: CDR1 ENHRY, CDR2 SYGVKD.

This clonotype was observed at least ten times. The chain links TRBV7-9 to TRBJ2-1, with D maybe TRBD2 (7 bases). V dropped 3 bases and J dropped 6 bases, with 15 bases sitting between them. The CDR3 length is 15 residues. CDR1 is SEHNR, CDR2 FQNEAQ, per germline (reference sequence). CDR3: CASSLGSGGANEQFF. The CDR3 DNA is TGTGCCAGCAGCTTGGGATCGGGGGGCGCCAATGAGCAGTTCTTC. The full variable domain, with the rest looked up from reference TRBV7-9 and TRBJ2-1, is DTGVSQNPRHKITKRGQNVTFRCDPISEHNRLYWYRQTLGQGPEFLTYFQNEAQLEKSRLLSDRFSAERPKGSFSTLEIQRTEQGDSAMYLCASSLGSGGANEQFFGPGTRLTVL.

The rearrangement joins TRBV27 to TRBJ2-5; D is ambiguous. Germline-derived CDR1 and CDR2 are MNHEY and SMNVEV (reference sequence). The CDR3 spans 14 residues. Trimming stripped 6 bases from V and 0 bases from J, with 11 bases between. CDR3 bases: TGTGCCAGCAGACCCAACAAGTACCAAGAGACCCAGTACTTC. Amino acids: CASRPNKYQETQYF.

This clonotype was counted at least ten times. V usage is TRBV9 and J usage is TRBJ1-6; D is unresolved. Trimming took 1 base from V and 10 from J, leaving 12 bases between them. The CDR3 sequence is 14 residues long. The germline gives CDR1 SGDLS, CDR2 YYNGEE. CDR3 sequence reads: CASSVTGRESPLHF. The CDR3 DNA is TGTGCCAGCAGCGTAACCGGGCGAGAGTCACCCCTCCACTTT. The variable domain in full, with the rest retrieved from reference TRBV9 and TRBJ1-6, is DSGVTQTPKHLITATGQRVTLRCSPRSGDLSVYWYQQSLDQGLQFLIQYYNGEERAKGNILERFSAQQFPDLHSELNLSSLELGDSALYFCASSVTGRESPLHFGNGTRLTVT.

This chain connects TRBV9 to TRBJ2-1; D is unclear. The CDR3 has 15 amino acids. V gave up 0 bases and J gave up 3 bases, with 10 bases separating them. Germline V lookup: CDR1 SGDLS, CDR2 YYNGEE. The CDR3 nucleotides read TGTGCCAGCAGCGTAGGCTCTAGACTCTACAATGAGCAGTTCTTC. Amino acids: CASSVGSRLYNEQFF.

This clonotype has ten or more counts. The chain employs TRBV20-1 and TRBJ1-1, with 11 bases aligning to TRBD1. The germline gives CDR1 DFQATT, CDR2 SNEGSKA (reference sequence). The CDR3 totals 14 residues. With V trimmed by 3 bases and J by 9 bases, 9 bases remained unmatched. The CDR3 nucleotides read TGCAGTGCTAGTGACTCCGGGACAGGGGGTCAAGCTTTCTTT. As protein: CSASDSGTGGQAFF.

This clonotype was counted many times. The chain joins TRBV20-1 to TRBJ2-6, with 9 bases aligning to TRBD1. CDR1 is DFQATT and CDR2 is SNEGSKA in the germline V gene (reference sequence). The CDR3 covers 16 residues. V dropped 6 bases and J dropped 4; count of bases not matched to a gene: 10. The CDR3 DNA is TGCAGTGCCCTTAGGGACAGGGCTCCAGGGGCCAACGTCCTGACTTTC. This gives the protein CSALRDRAPGANVLTF.

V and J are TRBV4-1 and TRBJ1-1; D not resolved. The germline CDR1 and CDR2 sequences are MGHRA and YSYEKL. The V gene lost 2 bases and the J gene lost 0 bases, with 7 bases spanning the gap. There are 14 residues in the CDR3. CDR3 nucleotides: TGCGCCAGCAGCCAACTCATCATGAACACTGAAGCTTTCTTT. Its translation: CASSQLIMNTEAFF.